These T cell receptor beta chains were read from a single sample in a study of post-analysis software for immune sequencing data. One entry per CDR3 protein, called by TCRdb with MiXCR from the PCR reads. The sample shows roughly 400,000 distinct CDR3 sequences, about 39% of them seen only once. The sample consisted of blood. Receptors originate from a girl aged 2-9 years with multiple sclerosis. Each CDR3 is given with its conserved first and last residue. Fields, in order: D gene, J gene, V gene, clone size, CDR3 DNA, CDR3 protein. D genes are given only for firm matches. The size entry is marked missing in some rows and otherwise reads once, few, many or a size class.

D: NA; J: TRBJ2-7; V: TRBV14; size: NA; DNA: TGTGCCAGCAGCGCCTGGCGGGCCCTTCCCTACGAGCAGTACTTC; CDR3: CASSAWRALPYEQYF
D: NA; J: TRBJ2-7; V: TRBV6-5; size: NA; DNA: TGTGCCAGCAGGGCCGCTACCTGGACGGATAGGCAGTACTTC; CDR3: CASRAATWTDRQYF
D: NA; J: TRBJ1-4; V: TRBV9; size: NA; DNA: TGTGCCAGCAGGAGGGGCCCTAATGAAAAACTGTTTTTT; CDR3: CASRRGPNEKLFF
D: NA; J: TRBJ2-7; V: TRBV7-2; size: once; DNA: TGTGCCAGCAGCTTAGTGGTGTCGGAAAACCACTACGAGCAGTACTTC; CDR3: CASSLVVSENHYEQYF
D: TRBD2; J: TRBJ2-1; V: TRBV28; size: NA; DNA: TGTGCCAGCACCAACCGACTAGCGGGTCCTAGAAATGAGCAGTTCTTC; CDR3: CASTNRLAGPRNEQFF
D: NA; J: TRBJ2-3; V: TRBV15; size: NA; DNA: TGTGCCACCAGCACCGTCGGAGAGGCAGATACGCAGTATTTT; CDR3: CATSTVGEADTQYF
D: TRBD1; J: TRBJ1-2; V: TRBV18; size: NA; DNA: TGTGCCAGCTCACCCGGGACAGTTTTTGGCTACACCTTC; CDR3: CASSPGTVFGYTF
D: TRBD1; J: TRBJ1-5; V: TRBV29-1; size: NA; DNA: TGCAGCGTAAGACAGGGACCTAATCAGCCCCAGCATTTT; CDR3: CSVRQGPNQPQHF
D: NA; J: TRBJ2-2; V: TRBV21-1; size: NA; DNA: TGTGCCAGCAGCAAGCCCGGGGGCAAGCTGTTTTTT; CDR3: CASSKPGGKLFF
D: NA; J: TRBJ2-3; V: TRBV29-1; size: many; DNA: TGCAGCGGTAAGGTGGCTACCGGCACAGATACGCAGTATTTT; CDR3: CSGKVATGTDTQYF
D: TRBD1; J: TRBJ2-5; V: TRBV6-1; size: NA; DNA: TGTGCCAGCAGCCCACCCAGGACAGGGCCAACAAACGCTAATAGAGAGACCCAGTACTTC; CDR3: CASSPPRTGPTNANRETQYF
D: TRBD1; J: TRBJ1-1; V: TRBV19; size: NA; DNA: TGTGCCAGTAGTATAGAGGGGACAGGGGGTTCTGAAGCTTTCTTT; CDR3: CASSIEGTGGSEAFF
D: NA; J: TRBJ1-1; V: TRBV2; size: NA; DNA: TGTGCCAGCAGAGACACACTGAACACTGAAGCTTTCTTT; CDR3: CASRDTLNTEAFF
D: NA; J: TRBJ2-1; V: TRBV29-1; size: many; DNA: TGCAGCGTTATTCGCGGGACCCTGGGGTACAATGAGCAGTTCTTC; CDR3: CSVIRGTLGYNEQFF
D: TRBD1; J: TRBJ1-1; V: TRBV7-3; size: few; DNA: TGTGCCAGCAGGGGAACAGGGGCGACTGAAGCTTTCTTT; CDR3: CASRGTGATEAFF
D: TRBD1; J: TRBJ1-1; V: TRBV7-9; size: NA; DNA: TGTGCCAGCAGCTCACGACAGGGAGTTAACACTGAAGCTTTCTTT; CDR3: CASSSRQGVNTEAFF
D: TRBD1; J: TRBJ2-3; V: TRBV5-1; size: few; DNA: TGCGCCAGCAGCTTAGACAGGGGGAACACAGATACGCAGTATTTT; CDR3: CASSLDRGNTDTQYF
D: NA; J: TRBJ2-5; V: TRBV20-1; size: few; DNA: TGCAGTGCCCTAGGGAGGACGCCCGCCCAGGAGACCCAGTACTTC; CDR3: CSALGRTPAQETQYF
D: NA; J: TRBJ2-7; V: TRBV7-9; size: few; DNA: TGTGCCAGCAGCTTAGAAGGGGAGTCGGACGAGCAGTACTTC; CDR3: CASSLEGESDEQYF
D: NA; J: TRBJ2-5; V: TRBV6-5; size: few; DNA: TGTGCCAGCAGTTACTCGTATGACCAAGAGACCCAGTACTTC; CDR3: CASSYSYDQETQYF
D: NA; J: TRBJ2-6; V: TRBV20-1; size: few; DNA: TGCAGTGCTAGGAGCGCCAACTCTGGGGCCAACGTCCTGACTTTC; CDR3: CSARSANSGANVLTF
D: NA; J: TRBJ2-7; V: TRBV6-5; size: NA; DNA: TGTGCCAGCAGTTACTCGATTACGGTTTACGAGCAGTACTTC; CDR3: CASSYSITVYEQYF
D: NA; J: TRBJ1-6; V: TRBV10-3; size: NA; DNA: TGTGCCATCAGCGGGACGTCTAATTCACCCCTCCACTTT; CDR3: CAISGTSNSPLHF
D: NA; J: TRBJ2-5; V: TRBV28; size: NA; DNA: TGTGCCAGCAAAAATAGATGGCAAGAGACCCAGTACTTC; CDR3: CASKNRWQETQYF
D: NA; J: TRBJ2-3; V: TRBV20-1; size: NA; DNA: TGCAGTGCTCGGGGACTGGGGGGGCCGTATACGCAGTATTTT; CDR3: CSARGLGGPYTQYF
D: TRBD2; J: TRBJ2-3; V: TRBV12-3/TRBV12-4; size: few; DNA: TGTGCCAGTACCCTCCTAGCGGGACGGCAGGATACGCAGTATTTT; CDR3: CASTLLAGRQDTQYF
D: NA; J: TRBJ2-5; V: TRBV5-1; size: NA; DNA: TGCGCCAGCAGCTTAGGGACGTCGTTCCAAGAGACCCAGTACTTC; CDR3: CASSLGTSFQETQYF
D: TRBD1; J: TRBJ1-5; V: TRBV28; size: NA; DNA: TGTGCCAGTACCTGGACAGGCTACAATCAGCCCCAGCATTTT; CDR3: CASTWTGYNQPQHF
D: TRBD2; J: TRBJ2-1; V: TRBV29-1; size: NA; DNA: TGCAGCGTAGTACTAGCGGGAGACTACAATGAGCAGTTCTTC; CDR3: CSVVLAGDYNEQFF
D: NA; J: TRBJ1-6; V: TRBV7-3; size: few; DNA: TGTGCCAGCAGCTTAAATATTGGATCACCCCTCCACTTT; CDR3: CASSLNIGSPLHF
D: TRBD1; J: TRBJ1-2; V: TRBV10-3; size: NA; DNA: TGTGCCGCGTATAGGAACAGGGGACGCCTCAGTGGCTACACCTTC; CDR3: CAAYRNRGRLSGYTF
D: TRBD1; J: TRBJ2-1; V: TRBV6-6; size: NA; DNA: TGTGCCAGCAGTCCCCTAGGGGGCGACAATGAGCAGTTCTTC; CDR3: CASSPLGGDNEQFF
D: TRBD1; J: TRBJ2-4; V: TRBV7-9; size: many; DNA: TGTGCCAGCAGCTGGGGACAGGGCATTCAGTACTTC; CDR3: CASSWGQGIQYF
D: NA; J: TRBJ1-2; V: TRBV9; size: NA; DNA: TGTGCCAGCAGCGCTTTGGGGGTTGGCTACACCTTC; CDR3: CASSALGVGYTF
D: NA; J: TRBJ2-3; V: TRBV7-2; size: NA; DNA: TGTGCCAGCAGTCCGTCTGCTAGCACAGATACGCAGTATTTT; CDR3: CASSPSASTDTQYF
D: TRBD1; J: TRBJ2-7; V: TRBV20-1; size: NA; DNA: TGCAGTGCTAGGAGGGTGGGCAGGGGGCTCGAGCAGTACTTC; CDR3: CSARRVGRGLEQYF
D: NA; J: TRBJ1-2; V: TRBV29-1; size: few; DNA: TGCAGCGTTGGGCATGGCGGGGGCAGGTTTAGTAACACCTTC; CDR3: CSVGHGGGRFSNTF
D: NA; J: TRBJ1-5; V: TRBV5-1; size: few; DNA: TGCGCCAGCAGCCCTGGGCTGAGCAATCAGCCCCAGCATTTT; CDR3: CASSPGLSNQPQHF
D: NA; J: TRBJ2-7; V: TRBV29-1; size: NA; DNA: TGCAGCGTTGAAGATGGGGGCCCGGGTGGGGCTGACTACGAGCAGTACTTC; CDR3: CSVEDGGPGGADYEQYF
D: NA; J: TRBJ2-7; V: TRBV7-6; size: NA; DNA: TGTGCCAGCAGCTTAAGATCTGGGTCGAACGAGCAGTACTTC; CDR3: CASSLRSGSNEQYF
D: TRBD2; J: TRBJ2-1; V: TRBV27; size: NA; DNA: TGTGCCAGCAGTTTTGGCGGGGGGGCCTACAATGAGCAGTTCTTC; CDR3: CASSFGGGAYNEQFF
D: NA; J: TRBJ2-3; V: TRBV7-6; size: few; DNA: TGTGCCAGCAGCCCTGACCCGAAACGGGGTACGCAGTATTTT; CDR3: CASSPDPKRGTQYF
D: NA; J: TRBJ1-5; V: TRBV20-1; size: NA; DNA: TGCAGTGCTAGGGCCGACCATAGCAACCAGCCCCAGCATTTT; CDR3: CSARADHSNQPQHF
D: NA; J: TRBJ1-1; V: TRBV4-2; size: NA; DNA: TGTGCCAGCAGCCCTAAGACAGGACGGAACACTGAAGCTTTCTTT; CDR3: CASSPKTGRNTEAFF
D: NA; J: TRBJ2-7; V: TRBV2; size: many; DNA: TGTGCCAGCTCACAGGGAATCCCCTACGAGCAGTACTTC; CDR3: CASSQGIPYEQYF
D: NA; J: TRBJ2-7; V: TRBV29-1; size: many; DNA: TGCAGCGTTGCTGGCAGGTACCACTACGAGCAGTACTTC; CDR3: CSVAGRYHYEQYF
D: NA; J: TRBJ2-5; V: TRBV15; size: NA; DNA: TGTGCCACCAGCAGAGATGCCCACAGGGAAGAGACCCAGTACTTC; CDR3: CATSRDAHREETQYF
D: NA; J: TRBJ2-7; V: TRBV12-3/TRBV12-4; size: NA; DNA: TGTGCCAGCAGTTACCAGCGGGCCAGCTCCTACGAGCAGTACTTC; CDR3: CASSYQRASSYEQYF
D: NA; J: TRBJ2-7; V: TRBV14; size: NA; DNA: TGTGCCAGCAGCCAGACCCCCTACGAGCAGTACTTC; CDR3: CASSQTPYEQYF
D: TRBD2; J: TRBJ2-1; V: TRBV28; size: NA; DNA: TGTGCCAGCAGTTTAATAGCGGGAGAAGGAAGTGAGCAGTTCTTC; CDR3: CASSLIAGEGSEQFF
D: NA; J: TRBJ2-1; V: TRBV4-3; size: NA; DNA: TGCGCCAGCAGCCCAGCCGGGTTGGAGGGTACCAATGAGCAGTTCTTC; CDR3: CASSPAGLEGTNEQFF
D: TRBD1; J: TRBJ2-7; V: TRBV27; size: NA; DNA: TGTGCCAGCAGTTCCGGGACAGGGACGGGTCTCGAGCAGTACTTC; CDR3: CASSSGTGTGLEQYF
D: NA; J: TRBJ2-7; V: TRBV28; size: NA; DNA: TGTGCCAGCAGTTTATACAGGAGCTCCTACGAGCAGTACTTC; CDR3: CASSLYRSSYEQYF
D: NA; J: TRBJ2-7; V: TRBV7-9; size: NA; DNA: TGTGCCAGCACCCCCGGGGGCGAGCAGTACTTC; CDR3: CASTPGGEQYF
D: TRBD2; J: TRBJ2-2; V: TRBV5-1; size: NA; DNA: TGCGCCAGCAGCTTAATGACGGCGGGGGACACCGGGGAGCTGTTTTTT; CDR3: CASSLMTAGDTGELFF